This T cell receptor (beta chain) was documented in a study of blood T cell repertoires in COVID-19. As for the study in general: Some COVID-19 samples were acute and others convalescent; all came from the United States, Italy and Spain.

The sample holds one count of this clone. Germline values: CDR1 SGHRS, CDR2 YFSETQ. The CDR3 totals 16 residues. V was clipped by 7 bases and J by 6 bases; unmatched bases: 11. Original analysis: Counts of nucleated cells, estimated from reference gene primer amplification, were obtained. Using immunoSEQ multiplex PCR, the repertoire was profiled, and TCRdb retains in-frame clones only, with some absent. From that table come the V and J calls and clone size; the DNA was used to work out D and trimming. The sample gives 65,000 to 75,000 clones, 90% of which show up once; 1.4% to 1.5% is in the top ten.

Specimen: peripheral blood. The gene calls are TRBV5-1 and TRBJ2-5; 14 bases align to TRBD2. The clonotype was recovered from a man in his forties or fifties with acute or convalescent COVID-19. The CDR3 DNA is TGCGCCAGCTCCACCACGGGGACTAGCGGGAGTCAGACCCAGTACTTC. It codes for CASSTTGTSGSQTQYF.